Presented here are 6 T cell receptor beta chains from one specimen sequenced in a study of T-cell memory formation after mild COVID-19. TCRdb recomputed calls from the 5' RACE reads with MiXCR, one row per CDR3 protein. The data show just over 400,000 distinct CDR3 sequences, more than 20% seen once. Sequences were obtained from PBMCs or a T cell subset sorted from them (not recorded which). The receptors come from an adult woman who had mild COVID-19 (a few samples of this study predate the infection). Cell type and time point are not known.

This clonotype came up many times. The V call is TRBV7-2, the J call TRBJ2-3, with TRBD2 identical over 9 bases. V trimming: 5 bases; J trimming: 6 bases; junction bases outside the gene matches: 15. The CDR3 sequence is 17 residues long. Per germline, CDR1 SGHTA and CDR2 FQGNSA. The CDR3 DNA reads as TGTGCCAGCAGCCCACCCCCTGGGCTAGCGGGGATGGATACGCAGTATTTT. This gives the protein CASSPPPGLAGMDTQYF.

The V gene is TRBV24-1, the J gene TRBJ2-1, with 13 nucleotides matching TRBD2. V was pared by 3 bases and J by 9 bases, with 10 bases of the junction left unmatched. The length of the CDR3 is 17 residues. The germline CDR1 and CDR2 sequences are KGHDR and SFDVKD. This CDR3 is CATSDPLGLAGEGEQFF. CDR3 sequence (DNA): TGTGCCACCAGTGATCCCCTTGGACTAGCGGGAGAAGGTGAGCAGTTCTTC.

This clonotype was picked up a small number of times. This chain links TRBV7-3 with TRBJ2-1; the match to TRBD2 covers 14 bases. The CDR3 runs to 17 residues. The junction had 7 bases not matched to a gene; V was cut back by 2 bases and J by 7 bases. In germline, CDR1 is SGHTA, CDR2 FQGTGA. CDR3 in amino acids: CASSLFDGTSGSNEQFF. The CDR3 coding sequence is TGTGCCAGCAGCTTATTTGACGGGACTAGCGGGAGTAATGAGCAGTTCTTC.

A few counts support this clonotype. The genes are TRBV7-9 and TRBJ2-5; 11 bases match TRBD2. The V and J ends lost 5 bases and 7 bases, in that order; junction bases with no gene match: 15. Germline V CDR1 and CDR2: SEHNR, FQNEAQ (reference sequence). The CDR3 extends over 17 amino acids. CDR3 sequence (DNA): TGTGCCAGCAGCCAGGGACTAGCGGAGCCCACCGTGGGGACCCAGTACTTC. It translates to CASSQGLAEPTVGTQYF.

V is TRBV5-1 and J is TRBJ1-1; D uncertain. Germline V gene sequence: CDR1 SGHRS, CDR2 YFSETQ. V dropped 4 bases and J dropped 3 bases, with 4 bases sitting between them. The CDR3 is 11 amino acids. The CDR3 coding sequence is TGCGCCAGCAGCCAGGACACTGAAGCTTTCTTT. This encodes CASSQDTEAFF.

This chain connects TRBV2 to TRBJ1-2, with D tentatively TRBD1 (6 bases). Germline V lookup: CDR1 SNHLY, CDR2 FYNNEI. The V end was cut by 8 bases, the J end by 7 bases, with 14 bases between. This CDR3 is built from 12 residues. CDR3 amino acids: CASWSGAGGYTF. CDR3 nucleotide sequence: TGTGCCAGCTGGTCGGGGGCAGGTGGCTACACCTTC.